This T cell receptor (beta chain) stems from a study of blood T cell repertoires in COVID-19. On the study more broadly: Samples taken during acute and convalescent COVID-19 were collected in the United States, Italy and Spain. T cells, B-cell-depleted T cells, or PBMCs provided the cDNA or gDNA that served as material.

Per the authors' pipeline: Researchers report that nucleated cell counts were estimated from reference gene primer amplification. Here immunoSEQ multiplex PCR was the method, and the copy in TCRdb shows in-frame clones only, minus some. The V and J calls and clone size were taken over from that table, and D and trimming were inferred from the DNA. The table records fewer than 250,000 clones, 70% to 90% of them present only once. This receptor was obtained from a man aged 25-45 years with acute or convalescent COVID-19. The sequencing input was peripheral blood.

This chain's CDR3 is CASSSGQGYGYTF. DNA of the CDR3: TGTGCCAGCAGTTCGGGACAGGGCTATGGCTACACCTTC. V gene TRBV27 combines with J gene TRBJ1-2; TRBD1 aligns across 9 bases. Trimming at V came to 4 bases and at J to 4 bases, leaving 1 base not matched to a gene. There are 13 residues in the CDR3. CDR1 MNHEY and CDR2 SMNVEV come from the germline V gene (reference sequence).